A single sample is the source of the 20 T cell receptor beta chains below, sequenced in a study of CD8+ T cells in alopecia areata. Following RNA extraction, reverse transcription yielded cDNA that acted as the sequencing template. The table came from immunoSEQ multiplex PCR; TCRdb's copy has only in-frame clones and leaves some out. The data hold around 100,000 clones, with roughly 40% observed a single time. The treatment: oral pan-JAK inhibitor, 5-10 mg twice daily. This specimen was CD8+ T cells sorted from blood, taken at week 24, from a patient treated with tofacitinib. The receptors were gathered from a human donor with alopecia areata.

This chain uses TRBV4-1 with TRBJ2-3; TRBD1 is a possible D gene (6 bases). CDR3 size: 16 residues. Trimming shortened V by 5 bases and J by 5 bases, and 20 bases separated the two germline ends. Germline lookup yields CDR1 MGHRA and CDR2 YSYEKL. CDR3 amino acids: CASSKKTTGPGDTQYF. Here the CDR3 DNA reads TGCGCCAGCAGCAAAAAAACAACAGGGCCCGGAGATACGCAGTATTTT.

The chain combines TRBV6-1 with TRBJ2-7; tentative D call: TRBD2 (6 bases). The CDR3 sequence is 15 residues long. V lost 8 bases and J lost 2, with 19 bases in between. The germline V gene has CDR1 MNHNS and CDR2 SASEGT. DNA of the CDR3: TGTGCCAGCGAGCAGACCGGGACTCTGACCTACGAGCAGTACTTC. This gives the protein CASEQTGTLTYEQYF.

This rearrangement joins TRBV29-1 to TRBJ2-1, with a weak D call TRBD1 (5 bases). Germline CDR1 SQVTM, CDR2 ANQGSEA. This CDR3 comprises 14 residues. Trimming removed 4 bases at V and 0 bases at J, with 10 bases between. CDR3 amino acids: CSVGVRDSYNEQFF. CDR3 nucleotides: TGCAGCGTTGGTGTCAGGGACTCCTACAATGAGCAGTTCTTC.

The chain employs TRBV27 and TRBJ2-7; D is unresolved. The CDR3 is made up of 12 amino acids. CDR1 and CDR2 (germline): MNHEY, SMNVEV (reference sequence). With 8 bases removed from V and 3 bases from J, the gap between germline ends came to 11 bases. CDR3 bases: TGTGCCAGCGGTTCAGGCTTCTACGAGCAGTACTTC. Translating it yields CASGSGFYEQYF.

This clone showed up just a few times. V gene TRBV29-1 combines with J gene TRBJ2-3, with TRBD2 identical over 7 bases. The CDR3 covers 15 residues. Germline assignment: CDR1 SQVTM and CDR2 ANQGSEA. The V segment lost 8 bases and the J segment 1 base; nucleotides outside the gene matches: 12. CDR3 in DNA: TGCAGCCCTGGAGGAACAGCGGGACGCACAGATACGCAGTATTTT. Its translation: CSPGGTAGRTDTQYF.

The CDR3 reads CASSLSLSGANVLTF. The DNA for the CDR3 is TGTGCCAGCAGTCTAAGTCTCTCCGGGGCCAACGTCCTGACTTTC. The chain uses TRBV6-1 and TRBJ2-6; no clear D. The length of the CDR3 is 15 residues. The V end lost 5 bases, the J end lost 4 bases, and 12 bases lay between the germline ends. CDR1 is MNHNS, CDR2 SASEGT, per germline.

The V call is TRBV11-2, the J call TRBJ2-7; D ambiguous. The germline V gene encodes CDR1 SGHAT and CDR2 FQNNGV. The CDR3 totals 13 residues. V shed 0 bases and J shed 3 bases, with 6 bases lying between them. The CDR3 nucleotides are TGTGCCAGCAGCTTAGACCCGGGCTACGAGCAGTACTTC. Its protein product is CASSLDPGYEQYF.

The chain combines TRBV13 with TRBJ1-3, with D maybe TRBD1 (6 bases). The CDR3 spans 15 residues. Trimming took off 0 bases at V and 3 bases at J, with 9 bases between the two ends. Germline-derived CDR1 and CDR2 are PRHDT and FYEKMQ (reference sequence). The CDR3 region has the DNA TGTGCCAGCAGCTTAGGCACAGGGATTGGAAACACCATATATTTT. Amino acids: CASSLGTGIGNTIYF. The full variable domain, in which reference TRBV13 and TRBJ1-3 provide the parts outside the CDR3, is AAGVIQSPRHLIKEKRETATLKCYPIPRHDTVYWYQQGPGQDPQFLISFYEKMQSDKGSIPDRFSAQQFSDYHSELNMSSLELGDSALYFCASSLGTGIGNTIYFGEGSWLTVV.

The genes are TRBV5-1 and TRBJ2-3; perhaps TRBD2 as D (5 bases). This CDR3 has 14 amino acids. V was shortened by 7 bases and J by 2 bases, with 14 bases between the two germline ends. The germline V gene has CDR1 SGHRS and CDR2 YFSETQ. The CDR3 region is CASGERSYTDTQYF. CDR3 in DNA: TGCGCCAGCGGGGAGCGGAGTTACACAGATACGCAGTATTTT.

The gene calls are TRBV5-6 and TRBJ2-1, with TRBD2 matching over 8 bases. The CDR3 is 15 residues long. The germline V gene has CDR1 SGHDT and CDR2 YYEEEE. J lost 9 bases, V lost 3 bases, and 11 bases had no gene match. The CDR3 bases are TGTGCCAGCAGCTGGGCCGCAAAGCGGGAGACTGAGCAGTTCTTC. Translating gives CASSWAAKRETEQFF.

This sequence joins TRBV7-9 and TRBJ2-1; 14 bases map to TRBD2. This CDR3 contains 16 residues. The V segment lost 5 bases and the J segment 5 bases; nucleotides outside the gene matches: 5. Germline-derived CDR1 and CDR2 are SEHNR and FQNEAQ (reference sequence). In DNA, the CDR3 is TGTGCCAGCAGCCCAAGGACTAGCGGGAGGCACAATGAGCAGTTCTTC. Protein sequence: CASSPRTSGRHNEQFF.

This sequence joins TRBV10-2 and TRBJ2-1; D is undetermined. Per germline, CDR1 WSHSY and CDR2 SAAADI. Between the trimmed V and J ends, which lost 4 bases and 4 bases, there was a span of 8 bases. The CDR3 consists of 13 residues. CDR3 protein: CASSVTTYNEQFF. CDR3 bases: TGCGCCAGCAGTGTAACAACATACAATGAGCAGTTCTTC.

This clone was seen only a few times. V usage is TRBV9 and J usage is TRBJ2-7; 9 positions match TRBD1. V shed 3 bases, J shed 0 bases, and the junction held 4 bases outside the gene matches. CDR1 is SGDLS, CDR2 YYNGEE, per germline. The CDR3 is made up of 15 amino acids. As DNA, the CDR3 is TGTGCCAGCAGCGGGGGACAGGGAAACTCCTACGAGCAGTACTTC. Encoded protein: CASSGGQGNSYEQYF.

The chain employs TRBV13 and TRBJ2-5, with D possibly matching TRBD2 (5 bases). CDR3 length: 15 residues. Per germline, CDR1 PRHDT and CDR2 FYEKMQ (reference sequence). The germline V and J ends were trimmed by 4 bases and 5 bases, with 17 bases remaining between them. The CDR3 DNA is TGTGCCAGCAGCTCCCGCCGGATCGGCGGGGAGACCCAGTACTTC. Translating gives CASSSRRIGGETQYF.

This chain's CDR3 is CASSPWTATGELFF. In DNA form, the CDR3 reads TGTGCCAGCAGCCCCTGGACAGCAACCGGGGAGCTGTTTTTT. V usage is TRBV11-2 and J usage is TRBJ2-2, with a weak D call TRBD1 (6 bases). V was clipped by 5 bases and J by 5 bases, with 12 bases between them. CDR3 length: 14 residues. CDR1 and CDR2 from the germline V gene are SGHAT and FQNNGV.

The chain combines TRBV11-2 with TRBJ2-1; the D gene is possibly TRBD1 (7 bases). V dropped 6 bases and J dropped 7 bases, with 13 bases sitting between them. The CDR3 runs to 13 residues. Germline-derived CDR1 and CDR2 are SGHAT and FQNNGV. CDR3 in amino acids: CASSSSGGNEQFF. CDR3 bases: TGTGCCAGCAGTTCATCAGGGGGGAATGAGCAGTTCTTC.

This chain links TRBV9 with TRBJ2-1; 13 positions match TRBD2. The CDR3 has 16 amino acids. Germline V CDR1 and CDR2: SGDLS, YYNGEE. V was pared by 4 bases and J by 8 bases, with 9 bases of the junction left unmatched. The CDR3 loop reads CASSYRTSGSVDEQFF. In DNA, the CDR3 is TGTGCCAGCAGCTACCGGACTAGCGGGAGTGTCGATGAGCAGTTCTTC.

The V call is TRBV11-2, the J call TRBJ2-7; D unclear. Deletions cut 3 bases from V and 2 bases from J, with 5 bases between. CDR1 is SGHAT and CDR2 is FQNNGV in the germline V gene. The CDR3 sequence is 12 residues long. The CDR3 reads CASSFRAYEQYF. Written as DNA, the CDR3 is TGTGCCAGCAGCTTCCGCGCCTACGAGCAGTACTTC. Full variable domain (rest looked up from reference TRBV11-2 and TRBJ2-7): EAGVAQSPRYKIIEKRQSVAFWCNPISGHATLYWYQQILGQGPKLLIQFQNNGVVDDSQLPKDRFSAERLKGVDSTLKIQPAKLEDSAVYLCASSFRAYEQYFGPGTRLTVT.

The rearrangement uses TRBV27 and TRBJ1-2; D possibly corresponds to TRBD1 (5 bases). Germline lookup yields CDR1 MNHEY and CDR2 SMNVEV (reference sequence). The length of the CDR3 is 14 residues. Trimming removed 2 bases at V and 0 bases at J, with 7 bases between. As DNA, the CDR3 is TGTGCCAGCAGTTTAGGGGCTTCTAACTATGGCTACACCTTC. Encoded protein: CASSLGASNYGYTF.

This clone has a handful of counts. The CDR3 nucleotides read TGTGCCAGCAGTCGAACTGCCATTCTAGCAGATACGCAGTATTTT. Translating it yields CASSRTAILADTQYF. The rearrangement uses TRBV7-9 and TRBJ2-3; D unclear. The CDR3 loop spans 15 amino acids. The germline V and J ends were trimmed by 6 bases and 4 bases, with 17 bases remaining between them. Germline values: CDR1 SEHNR, CDR2 FQNEAQ (reference sequence).